This T cell receptor beta chain was observed in a study of CXCR3-negative and CXCR3-positive naive CD8 T cells. Details on this clonotype: The antigen is undetermined.

Each TRB cDNA library was prepared by 5' RACE (with UMI labels). For each CDR3 protein, TCRdb gives one entry from its re-call of the 5' RACE reads, without DNA. Its table records about 80,000 distinct CDR3 sequences. General study findings and limits: The naive subsets expressed comparable surface CD5, and the authors inferred TCR strength from TRB CDR3 properties. Memory cells differed in TRBV-TRBJ usage, but naive CXCR3-negative and CXCR3-positive cells had similar usage.

The sequence derives from a human donor in good health. Some clones in this sample may be carry-over from other donors' samples. Sequenced sample: naive CXCR3- CD8+ T cells from blood. Subset defined: CD45RO-CCR7+CD27+CD95- naive CD8+ T cells lacking CXCR3 (TNR3-).

Here the CDR3 reads CAISESSGTSGSTDTQYF. V gene TRBV10-3 combines with J gene TRBJ2-3; checking the TCRdb D call of TRBD2 is not possible without DNA. The CDR3 covers 18 residues. Germline V gene lookup returns CDR1 ENHRY and CDR2 SYGVKD.